This T cell receptor (beta chain) was found in a study of blood T cell repertoires in COVID-19. Study context: Samples taken during acute and convalescent COVID-19 were collected in the United States, Italy and Spain. In each case, the material was cDNA or gDNA derived from T cells, B-cell-depleted T cells, or PBMCs.

The CDR3 contains 15 residues. Germline V gene sequence: CDR1 ENHRY, CDR2 SYGVKD. V lost 1 base and J lost 0, with 8 bases in between. Original handling: The authors estimated nucleated cell counts from reference gene primer amplification. Repertoires were generated with immunoSEQ multiplex PCR, while TCRdb's copy carries only in-frame clones and drops some. For V, J and clone size, that table is used; D and trimming come from the DNA. The sample lists around 97,000 clones; roughly 87% were seen once. The V gene is TRBV10-3, the J gene TRBJ2-3, with no clear D. The TCR sequence derives from a human donor in a cohort sampled during active COVID-19. Input material: peripheral blood. The CDR3 here is CAISELGDSTDTQYF. CDR3 sequence (DNA): TGTGCCATCAGTGAGTTGGGCGACAGCACAGATACGCAGTATTTT.